The present entry profiles one T cell receptor (beta chain) with its context. Study processing details: For nucleated cells, counts were estimated from reference gene primer amplification. The repertoire was sequenced with immunoSEQ multiplex PCR; TCRdb's copy has only in-frame clones and lacks some. D and trimming were read from the DNA, whereas the V and J calls and clone size are those reported in that table. The sample lists 160,000 or so clones, roughly 80% occurring once. This sample was taken from a study of blood T cell repertoires in COVID-19. Study-wide background: Collection of acute and convalescent COVID-19 samples took place in the United States, Italy and Spain. The analysed material was cDNA or gDNA that came from T cells, B-cell-depleted T cells, or PBMCs.

Sequenced input: peripheral blood. This TCR came from a man aged 55 to 70 with acute or convalescent COVID-19.

The CDR3 loop reads CASRGSSYNEQFF. The CDR3 nucleotides are TGTGCCAGCAGAGGGAGCTCCTACAATGAGCAGTTCTTC. The V call is TRBV12-3 or TRBV12-4, the J call TRBJ2-1; D perhaps matches TRBD2 (5 bases). V lost 6 bases and J lost 0, with 6 bases in between. There are 13 residues in the CDR3.